These 27 T cell receptor beta chains were sequenced from one sample in a study of T cell changes during pregnancy in multiple sclerosis. Profiled with immunoSEQ multiplex PCR; TCRdb holds only in-frame clones, not every one. The sample consists of roughly 89,000 clones, around 94% of them appearing once. The source was peripheral blood, collected after pregnancy. The receptors derive from a female donor in good health, enrolled as a control in a pregnancy study.

V gene TRBV5-1 combines with J gene TRBJ1-1; possibly TRBD1 for D (5 bases). CDR1 and CDR2 (germline): SGHRS, YFSETQ. The CDR3 runs to 15 residues. Trimming shortened V by 0 bases and J by 4 bases, and 13 bases separated the two germline ends. The CDR3 DNA follows: TGCGCCAGCAGCTTGGATGGGGGAGGGTCCACTGAAGCTTTCTTT. It codes for CASSLDGGGSTEAFF. The variable domain in full, with the rest retrieved from reference TRBV5-1 and TRBJ1-1, is KAGVTQTPRYLIKTRGQQVTLSCSPISGHRSVSWYQQTPGQGLQFLFEYFSETQRNKGNFPGRFSGRQFSNSRSEMNVSTLELGDSALYLCASSLDGGGSTEAFFGQGTRLTVV.

This chain uses TRBV7-2 with TRBJ1-2; 7 nucleotides align to TRBD1. CDR3 length: 13 amino acids. The V gene's germline CDR1 is SGHTA and CDR2 FQGNSA. The J segment lost 7 bases and the V segment lost 3 bases, leaving 5 bases of the junction unmatched. The CDR3 loop is CASSFDRVGGYTF. DNA of the CDR3: TGTGCCAGCAGCTTCGACAGGGTGGGTGGCTACACCTTC.

This chain uses TRBV5-6 with TRBJ2-7; 13 nucleotides agree with TRBD2. The V segment lost 4 bases and the J segment 6 bases; nucleotides outside the gene matches: 10. CDR1 and CDR2 (germline): SGHDT, YYEEEE. This CDR3 is built from 16 residues. The CDR3 bases are TGTGCCAGCAGCCCCCTCGGACTAGCGGGAGCAGGCGAGCAGTACTTC. It translates to CASSPLGLAGAGEQYF.

The chain links TRBV7-2 to TRBJ2-7, with 7 bases identical to TRBD1. V was pared by 1 base and J by 3 bases, with 6 bases of the junction left unmatched. Germline V CDR1 and CDR2: SGHTA, FQGNSA. The CDR3 has 15 amino acids. CDR3 loop: CASSLEGTVLYEQYF. As DNA, the CDR3 is TGTGCCAGCAGCTTAGAGGGGACAGTCCTCTACGAGCAGTACTTC.

V is TRBV7-9 and J is TRBJ1-3; 8 bases agree with TRBD1. Trimming at V came to 7 bases and at J to 4 bases, leaving 3 bases not matched to a gene. The CDR3 has 13 amino acids. From germline, CDR1 is SEHNR and CDR2 FQNEAQ (reference sequence). This CDR3 is CASNRTGGNTIYF. The CDR3 DNA reads TGTGCCAGCAACCGGACAGGGGGAAACACCATATATTTT.

The chain recombines TRBV21-1 with TRBJ1-5. TRBV21-1 constitutes a pseudogene. CDR3 length: 15 amino acids. CDR3 protein: CASSKGLSSNQPQHF. CDR3 in DNA: TGTGCCAGCAGCAAAGGATTGAGTAGCAATCAGCCCCAGCATTTT.

The genes are TRBV29-1 and TRBJ1-2; possible D gene TRBD1, 6 bases. This CDR3 region has 12 residues. From germline, CDR1 is SQVTM and CDR2 ANQGSEA. V was cut by 3 bases and J by 3 bases, with 8 bases left in between. Here the CDR3 reads CSVEGADYGYTF. The DNA for the CDR3 is TGCAGCGTTGAGGGGGCGGACTATGGCTACACCTTC.

The V call is TRBV2, the J call TRBJ2-7; 13 bases are shared with TRBD2. The CDR3 is 16 amino acids. Germline values: CDR1 SNHLY, CDR2 FYNNEI. V was clipped by 5 bases and J by 7 bases; unmatched bases: 11. The CDR3 coding sequence is TGTGCCAGCAGTCTTCTAGGACTAGCGGGAGCGAAGGAGCAGTACTTC. This translates into CASSLLGLAGAKEQYF.

The CDR3 DNA follows: TGCGCCAGCAGCTTGGGAACTAGCGGGAGGAGGAATGAGCAGTTCTTC. This encodes CASSLGTSGRRNEQFF. The chain uses TRBV5-1 and TRBJ2-1, with 12 positions matching TRBD2. The trim removed 0 bases at V and 7 bases at J, leaving 5 bases unmatched. The germline CDR1 and CDR2 sequences are SGHRS and YFSETQ. CDR3 length: 16 residues.

The V call is TRBV7-9, the J call TRBJ2-2, with D tentatively TRBD1 (6 bases). The CDR3 loop spans 14 amino acids. Trimming cost V 2 bases and J 7 bases, with 11 bases left between them. CDR1 and CDR2 from the germline V gene are SEHNR and FQNEAQ (reference sequence). CDR3 amino acids: CASSLQGPGGELFF. CDR3 bases: TGTGCCAGCAGCTTACAGGGGCCCGGCGGGGAGCTGTTTTTT.

This clone was observed once. V gene TRBV7-9 combines with J gene TRBJ2-1; the match to TRBD2 covers 10 bases. Germline V gene sequence: CDR1 SEHNR, CDR2 FQNEAQ (reference sequence). The CDR3 contains 15 residues. Germline trimming cut 11 bases from V and 9 bases from J; bases unmatched to any gene: 16. CDR3: CASAKREGLVVEQFF. Written as DNA, the CDR3 is TGTGCCTCAGCTAAGCGGGAGGGCCTGGTGGTTGAGCAGTTCTTC. Full variable domain (remainder filled in from reference TRBV7-9 and TRBJ2-1): DTGVSQNPRHKITKRGQNVTFRCDPISEHNRLYWYRQTLGQGPEFLTYFQNEAQLEKSRLLSDRFSAERPKGSFSTLEIQRTEQGDSAMYLCASAKREGLVVEQFFGPGTRLTVL.

The chain couples TRBV5-1 to TRBJ2-1; the match to TRBD2 covers 12 bases. The J segment lost 7 bases and the V segment lost 0 bases, leaving 5 bases of the junction unmatched. CDR1 is SGHRS, CDR2 YFSETQ, per germline. The CDR3 loop spans 16 amino acids. CDR3 in amino acids: CASSLAGTSGLNEQFF. CDR3 nucleotides: TGCGCCAGCAGCTTGGCCGGGACTAGCGGGCTAAATGAGCAGTTCTTC.

This clone turned up a few times. V and J are TRBV30 and TRBJ1-1; D is undetermined. Trimming shortened V by 4 bases and J by 10 bases, and 13 bases separated the two germline ends. Germline-derived CDR1 and CDR2 are GTSNPN and SVGIG (reference sequence). This CDR3 is built from 11 residues. The CDR3 loop reads CAWKFGGRAFF. CDR3 bases: TGTGCCTGGAAATTCGGTGGGAGAGCTTTCTTT.

The chain combines TRBV5-1 with TRBJ2-1, with 11 bases aligning to TRBD2. The V and J ends lost 4 bases and 10 bases, in that order; junction bases with no gene match: 13. The length of the CDR3 is 16 residues. Germline lookup yields CDR1 SGHRS and CDR2 YFSETQ. The CDR3 DNA reads as TGCGCCAGCAGCCTGCTTAAGGGACTAGCGGACACGGAGCAGTTCTTC. The encoded protein is CASSLLKGLADTEQFF.

The genes are TRBV5-4 and TRBJ1-4; D gene unclear. The CDR3 is 13 amino acids. Germline V CDR1 and CDR2: SGHNT, YYREEE (reference sequence). Trimming removed 6 bases at V and 7 bases at J, with 13 bases between. The CDR3 DNA reads TGTGCCAGCAAGCGGGGAGGAGGTGAAAAACTGTTTTTT. Protein product: CASKRGGGEKLFF.

The V and J genes are TRBV19 and TRBJ2-3; 7 bases match TRBD1. Germline V gene sequence: CDR1 LNHDA, CDR2 SQIVND (reference sequence). This CDR3 region has 13 residues. The J segment lost 4 bases and the V segment lost 8 bases, leaving 6 bases of the junction unmatched. The CDR3 spells CASQDRAADTQYF. The CDR3 DNA reads TGTGCCAGTCAAGACAGGGCTGCAGATACGCAGTATTTT.

The rearrangement uses TRBV12-5 and TRBJ2-2; weak D call: TRBD1 (6 bases). Trimming removed 6 bases from V and 2 bases from J, with 10 bases in between. The CDR3 length is 14 residues. The germline CDR1 and CDR2 sequences are LGHNT and FRNRAP. CDR3 bases: TGTGCTAGTGGGACAGGTAGTAACACCGGGGAGCTGTTTTTT. Its protein is CASGTGSNTGELFF.

The rearrangement uses TRBV7-6 and TRBJ2-1, with 7 nucleotides matching TRBD2. The CDR3 is 15 amino acids. The V gene end was trimmed by 4 bases and the J gene end by 2 bases; junction bases not matched to a gene: 5. The germline V gene encodes CDR1 SGHVS and CDR2 FNYEAQ. The CDR3 bases are TGTGCCAGCAGCTCGAATGGGGGGGCCTACAATGAGCAGTTCTTC. It is translated as CASSSNGGAYNEQFF.

The rearrangement links TRBV5-4 to TRBJ1-4; D is uncertain. The V gene's germline CDR1 is SGHNT and CDR2 YYREEE (reference sequence). Trimming stripped 3 bases from V and 4 bases from J, with 16 bases between. The CDR3 length is 16 residues. CDR3 protein: CASSWAGGAGNEKLFF. The CDR3 DNA is TGTGCCAGCAGCTGGGCCGGTGGAGCGGGTAATGAAAAACTGTTTTTT.

The genes are TRBV5-1 and TRBJ2-1, with 10 nucleotides matching TRBD2. Losses at the gene ends were 5 bases for V and 5 bases for J; bases not matched to a gene: 7. The CDR3 runs 15 residues. CDR1 SGHRS and CDR2 YFSETQ come from the germline V gene. CDR3 protein: CASRLVLAGDNEQFF. CDR3 nucleotides: TGCGCCAGCAGACTGGTTCTAGCGGGGGACAATGAGCAGTTCTTC.

This clone was detected once. The junction shows a germline mismatch at one end, possibly a read error. CDR3 DNA sequence: TGTACCAGCAGCTCCGGGACTAGCGGGAGTAGGGGCACCGGGGAGCTGTTTTTT. Amino acid sequence: CTSSSGTSGSRGTGELFF. The V call is TRBV28, the J call TRBJ2-2, with TRBD2 identical over 14 bases. This CDR3 contains 18 residues. The germline V gene encodes CDR1 MDHEN and CDR2 SYDVKM.

This clone appeared a few times. The CDR3 is CASSSLPGTEAFF. The CDR3 DNA sequence: TGTGCCAGCAGCTCCCTCCCCGGTACTGAAGCTTTCTTT. J is TRBJ1-1 and V is TRBV7-2; D unresolved. The CDR3 has 13 amino acids. The V and J ends lost 4 bases and 5 bases respectively, with 11 bases between them. CDR1 and CDR2 from the germline V gene are SGHTA and FQGNSA.

The chain joins TRBV7-2 to TRBJ2-1; 8 bases map to TRBD2. V trimming: 0 bases; J trimming: 0 bases; junction bases outside the gene matches: 7. CDR1 is SGHTA, CDR2 FQGNSA, per germline. The CDR3 has 18 amino acids. The CDR3 nucleotides read TGTGCCAGCAGCTTAGCTGCTAGCGGGTCGAGCTCCTACAATGAGCAGTTCTTC. Protein sequence: CASSLAASGSSSYNEQFF.

This chain uses TRBV5-1 with TRBJ2-7, with TRBD2 matching 13 bases. Trimming cost V 4 bases and J 6 bases; bases outside gene matches: 10. This CDR3 region has 16 residues. Germline lookup yields CDR1 SGHRS and CDR2 YFSETQ. CDR3 nucleotides: TGCGCCAGCAGCATGGGACTAGCGGGAACGGTATTCGAGCAGTACTTC. It codes for CASSMGLAGTVFEQYF.

This clone has only one observation. The chain carries TRBV28 and TRBJ2-1; D might be TRBD1 (6 bases). The CDR3 is made up of 12 amino acids. Germline V gene data show CDR1 as MDHEN and CDR2 as SYDVKM. V was cut by 10 bases and J by 1 base, with 8 bases left in between. The CDR3 DNA follows: TGTGCCACCCAGGGGTCCTACAATGAGCAGTTCTTC. Residues: CATQGSYNEQFF.

This clone was seen only once. The chain combines TRBV6-1 with TRBJ2-7, with 12 bases matching TRBD2. CDR3 length: 14 residues. Germline trimming cut 6 bases from V and 4 bases from J; bases unmatched to any gene: 4. Germline V lookup: CDR1 MNHNS, CDR2 SASEGT. CDR3 residues: CASSRLAGVYEQYF. CDR3 nucleotides: TGTGCCAGCAGCAGACTAGCGGGGGTGTACGAGCAGTACTTC.

The chain links TRBV7-9 to TRBJ2-7; TRBD2 agrees at 15 bases. V lost 4 bases and J lost 4; bases outside the gene matches: 14. This CDR3 has 19 amino acids. From germline, CDR1 is SEHNR and CDR2 FQNEAQ (reference sequence). CDR3 loop: CASSSRTSGRALEGYEQYF. For the CDR3, the DNA is TGTGCCAGCAGCTCCCGGACTAGCGGGAGGGCCTTGGAGGGTTACGAGCAGTACTTC.